This T cell receptor (beta chain) is from a study of T-cell memory formation after mild COVID-19. Study as a whole: Largely, TCR clusters stayed within a single donor.

This clonotype was observed a few times. The antigen remains undetermined. Using its own MiXCR run on the 5' RACE reads, TCRdb lists one record per CDR3 protein. The sample lists a few hundred thousand distinct CDR3 sequences, 20% to 25% seen once, with under 15% in the top ten. Study-level results: For contracting clones, CD4+ ones sat mainly in CM and EM, CD8+ in EMRA.

The CDR3 loop spans 14 amino acids. Germline assignment: CDR1 LGHNA and CDR2 YSLEER. V was clipped by 4 bases and J by 5 bases; unmatched bases: 4. Sequences were obtained from PBMCs or a T cell subset sorted from them (not recorded which). The V and J genes are TRBV4-3 and TRBJ1-4; 7 nucleotides match TRBD1. The TCR originated in an adult woman who had mild COVID-19 (a few samples of this study predate the infection). Cell type and time point are not known. CDR3: CASSPQGGNEKLFF. The DNA for the CDR3 is TGCGCCAGCAGCCCCCAGGGGGGGAATGAAAAACTGTTTTTT.